This is a list of T cell receptor beta chains from one sample in a study of cytomegalovirus exposure and HLA in healthy donors. Assay: immunoSEQ multiplex PCR; the TCRdb copy retains only in-frame clones and omits some. The table lists 120,000 to 150,000 clones, roughly 89% of them singletons. Sequencing was performed on PBMCs. The receptor source for this set is a man between 18 and 29 years old in good health and CMV-seropositive. CDR3s include the opening cysteine and the closing phenylalanine or tryptophan.

V gene: TRBV29-1; J gene: TRBJ2-7; CDR3 protein: CSVEDLRQGEYEQYF
V gene: TRBV19; J gene: TRBJ1-2; CDR3 protein: CASRRTGGQKVGYTF
V gene: TRBV25-1; J gene: TRBJ2-5; CDR3 protein: CASSAEAQEVPQETQYF
V gene: TRBV5-1; J gene: TRBJ2-4; CDR3 protein: CASSLEGRSNIQYF
V gene: TRBV5-1; J gene: TRBJ2-1; CDR3 protein: CASSLVGGNEQFF
V gene: TRBV5-1; J gene: TRBJ2-3; CDR3 protein: CASWVNGDTQYF
V gene: TRBV5-1; J gene: TRBJ2-1; CDR3 protein: CASSARDFLYNEQFF
V gene: TRBV4-2; J gene: TRBJ1-2; CDR3 protein: CASSQAREGLTGYTF
V gene: TRBV6-5; J gene: TRBJ1-3; CDR3 protein: CASSYGGEGNTIYF
V gene: TRBV11-1; J gene: TRBJ1-1; CDR3 protein: CASSWAGNTEAFF
V gene: TRBV30; J gene: TRBJ2-5; CDR3 protein: CAWRAPGAGVTETQYF
V gene: TRBV6-1; J gene: TRBJ2-2; CDR3 protein: CASSEGRQSTGELFF
V gene: TRBV9; J gene: TRBJ1-6; CDR3 protein: CASTTGVENSPLHF
V gene: TRBV6-4; J gene: TRBJ2-3; CDR3 protein: CASRKGGKSDTQYF
V gene: TRBV5-1; J gene: TRBJ2-5; CDR3 protein: CASSPAGGRETQYF
V gene: TRBV6-1; J gene: TRBJ1-4; CDR3 protein: CASRGAAVNEKLFF
V gene: TRBV23-1; J gene: TRBJ1-3; CDR3 protein: CASSRKTGGGNTIYF
V gene: TRBV6-5; J gene: TRBJ1-1; CDR3 protein: CASSGGIVNTEAFF
V gene: TRBV30; J gene: TRBJ2-7; CDR3 protein: CAWWDRGRHEQYF
V gene: TRBV14; J gene: TRBJ1-1; CDR3 protein: CASSRLPRGTEAFF
V gene: TRBV27; J gene: TRBJ2-2; CDR3 protein: CASSPPPPGELFF
V gene: TRBV14; J gene: TRBJ1-2; CDR3 protein: CASSPQGAYGYTF
V gene: TRBV5-1; J gene: TRBJ1-1; CDR3 protein: CASSLGGTYTTTEAFF
V gene: TRBV5-4; J gene: TRBJ2-7; CDR3 protein: CASSTDSYEQYF
V gene: TRBV4-1; J gene: TRBJ1-4; CDR3 protein: CASSLSGRVNEKLFF
V gene: TRBV19; J gene: TRBJ2-2; CDR3 protein: CASSPSGGAANTGELFF
V gene: TRBV29-1; J gene: TRBJ1-2; CDR3 protein: CSVDQGPDSLTYGYTF
V gene: TRBV5-1; J gene: TRBJ2-3; CDR3 protein: CASRREGLTQYF
V gene: TRBV20-1; J gene: TRBJ2-2; CDR3 protein: CSALLSGELFF
V gene: TRBV7-3; J gene: TRBJ2-3; CDR3 protein: CASSLDRNTDTQYF
V gene: TRBV5-1; J gene: TRBJ1-2; CDR3 protein: CASSLEGTGGGGYTF
V gene: TRBV30; J gene: TRBJ1-2; CDR3 protein: CAWSRGGANYGYTF
V gene: TRBV19; J gene: TRBJ1-1; CDR3 protein: CASSHRRVGTEAFF
V gene: TRBV6-5; J gene: TRBJ2-7; CDR3 protein: CASSLTGVNEQYF
V gene: TRBV7-9; J gene: TRBJ1-3; CDR3 protein: CASSLKSFGNAIYF
V gene: TRBV18; J gene: TRBJ1-1; CDR3 protein: CASSPMGQVGAEAFF
V gene: TRBV6-1; J gene: TRBJ2-1; CDR3 protein: CASSELGSYNEQFF
V gene: TRBV4-2; J gene: TRBJ1-4; CDR3 protein: CASSQDSQGNEKLFF
V gene: TRBV6-5; J gene: TRBJ1-3; CDR3 protein: CASSLGGALGNTIYF
V gene: TRBV9; J gene: TRBJ1-1; CDR3 protein: CASSVERRTRATEAFF
V gene: TRBV28; J gene: TRBJ2-7; CDR3 protein: CASSFGDYEQYF
V gene: TRBV4-2; J gene: TRBJ2-1; CDR3 protein: CASSQDPSGKYNEQFF
V gene: TRBV19; J gene: TRBJ1-1; CDR3 protein: CASSTGTGVYTNTEAFF
V gene: TRBV2; J gene: TRBJ1-5; CDR3 protein: CASRTTGAGEQPQHF
V gene: TRBV27; J gene: TRBJ1-2; CDR3 protein: CASSASGTGPLGYTF